Below, one T cell receptor beta chain is given with its context. The data originate from a study of control samples from healthy donors and cancer patients. Method: immunoSEQ multiplex PCR; TCRdb's copy keeps in-frame clones and lacks some. Here the sample spans roughly 90,000 clones, roughly 89% being singletons. Germline CDR1 MNHEY, CDR2 SVGEGT. V lost 6 bases, J lost 5 bases, and 10 bases lay in between. The CDR3 has 13 residues. This clonotype was sampled from a woman aged 50 to 65 with colorectal cancer. Input material: PBMCs. The V and J genes are TRBV6-2 or TRBV6-3 and TRBJ2-2; no clear D. CDR3: CASSTITTGELFF. The CDR3 bases are TGTGCCAGCAGCACAATTACAACCGGGGAGCTGTTTTTT.